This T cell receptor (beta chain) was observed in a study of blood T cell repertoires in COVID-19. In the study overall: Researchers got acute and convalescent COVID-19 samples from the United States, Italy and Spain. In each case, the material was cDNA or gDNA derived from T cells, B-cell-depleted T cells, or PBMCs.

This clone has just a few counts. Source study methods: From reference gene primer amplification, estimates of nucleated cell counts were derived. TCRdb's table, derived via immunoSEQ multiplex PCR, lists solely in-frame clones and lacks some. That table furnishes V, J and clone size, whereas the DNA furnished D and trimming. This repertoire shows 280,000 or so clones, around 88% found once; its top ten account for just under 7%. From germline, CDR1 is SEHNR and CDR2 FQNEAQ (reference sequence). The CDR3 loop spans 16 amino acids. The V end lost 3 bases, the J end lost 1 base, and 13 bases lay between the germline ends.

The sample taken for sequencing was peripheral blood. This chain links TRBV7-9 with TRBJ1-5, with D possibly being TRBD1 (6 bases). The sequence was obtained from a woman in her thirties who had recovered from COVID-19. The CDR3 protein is CASSFGGSGSNQPQHF. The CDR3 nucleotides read TGTGCCAGCAGCTTTGGGGGCTCCGGAAGCAATCAGCCCCAGCATTTT.